The clone carrying this T cell receptor beta chain was detected only a few times. This same CDR3 is encoded by further DNA sequences in the sample. The CDR3 totals 12 residues. The germline V gene encodes CDR1 MNHEY and CDR2 SVGEGT. V shed 5 bases and J shed 4 bases, with 8 bases lying between them. The source of the sample is a study of blood T cell repertoires in COVID-19. In the study overall: Sample material is recorded as cDNA or gDNA derived from T cells, B-cell-depleted T cells, or PBMCs.

Authors' processing steps: Amplification from reference gene primers served as the basis for estimated nucleated cell counts. Profiled with immunoSEQ multiplex PCR; TCRdb holds only in-frame clones, not every one. From that table come the V and J calls and clone size; the DNA was used to work out D and trimming. The data show some 93,000 clones, around 79% seen once. The clonotype was recovered from a human donor in a cohort sampled during active COVID-19. The chain uses TRBV6-2 or TRBV6-3 and TRBJ1-2; D is ambiguous. Specimen: peripheral blood. This chain's CDR3 is CASSQTGYGYTF. CDR3 DNA sequence: TGTGCCAGCAGTCAGACGGGCTATGGCTACACCTTC.